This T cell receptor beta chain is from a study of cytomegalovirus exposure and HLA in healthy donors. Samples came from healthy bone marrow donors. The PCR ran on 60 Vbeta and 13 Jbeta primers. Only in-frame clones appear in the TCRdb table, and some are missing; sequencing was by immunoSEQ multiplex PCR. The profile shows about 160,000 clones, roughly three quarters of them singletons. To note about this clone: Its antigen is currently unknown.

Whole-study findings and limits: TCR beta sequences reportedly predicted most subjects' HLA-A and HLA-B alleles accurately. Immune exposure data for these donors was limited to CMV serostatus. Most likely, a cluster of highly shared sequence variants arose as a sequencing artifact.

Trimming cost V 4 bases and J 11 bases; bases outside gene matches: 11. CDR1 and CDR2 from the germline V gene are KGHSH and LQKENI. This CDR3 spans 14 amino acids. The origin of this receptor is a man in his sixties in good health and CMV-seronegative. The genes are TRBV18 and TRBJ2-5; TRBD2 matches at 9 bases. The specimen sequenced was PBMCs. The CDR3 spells CASSQAGGSREQYF. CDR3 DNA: TGTGCCAGCTCACAGGCGGGAGGGAGCCGAGAGCAGTACTTC.